The 2 T cell receptor beta chains below all came from one sample that was sequenced in a study of T cell responses to AZD1222 COVID-19 vaccine. Method: immunoSEQ multiplex PCR; TCRdb's copy keeps in-frame clones and lacks some. The sample contains 100,000 to 150,000 clones, more than 75% of which appear only once. The sample here was peripheral blood, taken on day 0 of AZD1222 vaccination. Every receptor here comes from an adult in good health.

This clone has a single count. J is TRBJ1-1 and V is TRBV4-3; D gene uncertain. The CDR3 runs 15 residues. CDR1 and CDR2 (germline): LGHNA, YSLEER. Deletions cut 4 bases from V and 0 bases from J, with 12 bases between. The CDR3 loop reads CASSPLTELNTEAFF. CDR3 nucleotide sequence: TGCGCCAGCAGCCCCCTCACAGAGTTGAACACTGAAGCTTTCTTT.

The V and J genes are TRBV29-1 and TRBJ1-4, with D possibly TRBD1 on 5 matching bases. Germline loops: CDR1 SQVTM, CDR2 ANQGSEA. Trimming took off 6 bases at V and 8 bases at J, with 13 bases between the two ends. The CDR3 extends over 12 amino acids. The DNA for the CDR3 is TGCAGCGTCGGACCGAAGGGGGAAAAACTGTTTTTT. The encoded protein is CSVGPKGEKLFF.